This T cell receptor beta chain was observed in a study of response to subunit inactivated influenza vaccine. Study-level points and caveats: T cells newly recruited by each seasonal influenza vaccination are few, the authors suggested.

MiXCR, run by TCRdb on the RT-PCR reads, gives a single entry per CDR3 protein. This sample has under 200,000 distinct CDR3 sequences, with roughly 11% found just once. Worth noting for this clonotype: Its antigen remains unidentified.

This sequence was found in a man aged 50-60 years who received an inactivated influenza vaccine. Sequencing was performed on non-naive T cells sorted from PBMCs, taken more than 35 days after vaccination.

CDR3 in amino acids: CASSVRGGTSPNEQFF. CDR3 sequence (DNA): TGTGCCAGCAGCGTCCGTGGCGGGACGTCGCCCAATGAGCAGTTCTTC. The genes are TRBV9 and TRBJ2-1; D perhaps matches TRBD2 (6 bases). The CDR3 consists of 16 residues. CDR1 is SGDLS and CDR2 is YYNGEE in the germline V gene. The V gene lost 2 bases and the J gene lost 6 bases, with 18 bases spanning the gap.